These 15 T cell receptor beta chains share one sample of origin, sequenced in a study of blood T cells in healthy people across ages. A J-beta primer mix and a sample-barcoded 5' primer were used in a second PCR of about 7 to 11 cycles. One entry per CDR3 protein, called by TCRdb with MiXCR from the 5' RACE reads. The sample records roughly 1.6 million distinct CDR3 sequences, 30% to 40% being singletons. Sequenced material: blood. Source of these receptors: a woman aged 25 to 39 in good health.

The V gene is TRBV20-1, the J gene TRBJ2-2; 10 nucleotides match TRBD2. The CDR3 spans 15 residues. J was trimmed by 8 bases and V by 3 bases; bases with no gene match: 9. From germline, CDR1 is DFQATT and CDR2 SNEGSKA (reference sequence). DNA for the CDR3: TGCAGTGCTAGGGTAGCGGGGGGCCTCGCGGGGGAGCTGTTTTTT. Protein sequence: CSARVAGGLAGELFF.

This clonotype was observed many times. The chain employs TRBV28 and TRBJ1-1; 8 bases line up with TRBD1. This CDR3 contains 19 residues. Germline-derived CDR1 and CDR2 are MDHEN and SYDVKM. V gave up 6 bases and J gave up 5 bases; unmatched junction bases: 23. This chain's CDR3 is CASSLGLTGTGLVGTEAFF. The CDR3 coding sequence is TGTGCCAGCAGCCTTGGCCTTACCGGGACAGGCCTGGTAGGTACTGAAGCTTTCTTT.

This clonotype was seen more than once but under ten times. Sequence at one end of the junction differs from germline and may be a read error. The J gene is TRBJ2-3, the V gene TRBV20-1; TRBD2 matches at 8 bases. The CDR3 spans 15 residues. Germline CDR1 DFQATT, CDR2 SNEGSKA (reference sequence). CDR3 in amino acids: CSARAPGRASETQYF. For the CDR3, the DNA is TGCAGTGCTAGAGCACCCGGGAGGGCGTCAGAGACGCAGTATTTT.

The sample holds one count of this clonotype. V and J are TRBV27 and TRBJ2-3; no definite D call. Deletions cut 0 bases from V and 4 bases from J, with 8 bases between. This CDR3 spans 14 amino acids. Germline loops: CDR1 MNHEY, CDR2 SMNVEV (reference sequence). The CDR3 reads CASSLSSWPDTQYF. CDR3 nucleotides: TGTGCCAGCAGTTTATCCAGTTGGCCAGATACGCAGTATTTT.

The chain has TRBV15 and TRBJ2-7; possible D gene TRBD1, 6 bases. This CDR3 has 14 residues. V lost 9 bases and J lost 0, with 15 bases in between. Per germline, CDR1 LNHNV and CDR2 YYDKDF (reference sequence). The CDR3 spells CATNARGLSYEQYF. In DNA form, the CDR3 reads TGTGCCACGAACGCCAGGGGCCTCTCCTACGAGCAGTACTTC.

This clonotype was found a few times. The CDR3 is CASSRPTGASDTQYF. The CDR3 DNA is TGTGCCAGCAGCCGGCCCACAGGGGCATCAGATACGCAGTATTTT. V is TRBV7-9 and J is TRBJ2-3; TRBD1 matches at 7 bases. The V gene end was trimmed by 5 bases and the J gene end by 4 bases; junction bases not matched to a gene: 9. There are 15 residues in the CDR3. Germline V CDR1 and CDR2: SEHNR, FQNEAQ (reference sequence).

This clonotype was seen ten or more times. This sequence joins TRBV27 and TRBJ2-7, with a tentative D call TRBD2 (5 bases). The CDR3 covers 13 residues. Trimming took 5 bases from V and 2 from J, leaving 10 bases between them. Germline V gene lookup returns CDR1 MNHEY and CDR2 SMNVEV (reference sequence). The CDR3 spells CASSRGVPYEQYF. CDR3 nucleotide sequence: TGTGCCAGCAGTCGGGGAGTTCCCTACGAGCAGTACTTC.

The chain uses TRBV4-1 and TRBJ2-4; weak D call: TRBD2 (7 bases). The J call is doubtful: the DNA matches TRBJ2-7 better. Germline CDR1 and CDR2: MGHRA and YSYEKL. This CDR3 region has 16 residues. The CDR3 reads CASSLSLGGRTYEQYF. CDR3 DNA: TGCGCCAGCAGCTTGTCGTTGGGGGGGCGGACCTACGAGCAGTACTTC.

In its sample, this clonotype was seen a few times. The CDR3 here is CASSPPVVLVLRKNEQFF. The CDR3 DNA sequence: TGTGCCAGCAGTCCTCCGGTTGTACTAGTTCTCCGGAAAAATGAGCAGTTCTTC. This chain links TRBV28 with TRBJ2-1; D possibly corresponds to TRBD2 (5 bases). The germline V gene has CDR1 MDHEN and CDR2 SYDVKM. V was shortened by 5 bases and J by 7 bases, with 27 bases between the two germline ends. CDR3 length equals 18 residues.

This chain joins TRBV2 and TRBJ2-5; 9 bases align to TRBD1. The end of the DNA fits TRBJ2-7 better, so the J call may be wrong. The length of the CDR3 is 14 residues. Looked up from germline, CDR1 is SNHLY and CDR2 is FYNNEI. CDR3 nucleotide sequence: TGTGCCAGCACCGACAGGGGGGTGACCTACGAGCAGTACTTC. This encodes CASTDRGVTYEQYF.

The chain recombines TRBV5-1 with TRBJ2-3; 13 nucleotides agree with TRBD2. Per germline, CDR1 SGHRS and CDR2 YFSETQ. The CDR3 runs to 15 residues. The V segment lost 4 bases and the J segment 4 bases; nucleotides outside the gene matches: 3. In DNA, the CDR3 is TGCGCCAGCAGCGGGACTAGCGGGAACGCAGATACGCAGTATTTT. Its protein is CASSGTSGNADTQYF.

This clonotype has just a few counts. The chain has TRBV20-1 and TRBJ2-7; D not resolved. The CDR3 extends over 13 amino acids. Germline CDR1 reads DFQATT; CDR2 reads SNEGSKA (reference sequence). Trimming left V 3 bases short and J 3 bases short, with 12 bases between. As DNA, the CDR3 is TGCAGTGCTAGCCCCGGATCTGACTACGAGCAGTACTTC. Protein: CSASPGSDYEQYF.

V gene TRBV5-1 combines with J gene TRBJ2-7; D may be TRBD1 (5 bases). The DNA end lines up better with TRBJ2-5; the J call may be wrong. The germline gives CDR1 SGHRS, CDR2 YFSETQ. The CDR3 has 16 amino acids. The CDR3 is CASSQSGTRGQETQYF. The CDR3 nucleotides are TGCGCCAGCAGCCAATCCGGAACAAGGGGTCAAGAGACCCAGTACTTC.

This clonotype turned up a few times. This chain joins TRBV18 and TRBJ2-1, with D hard to call. Looked up from germline, CDR1 is KGHSH and CDR2 is LQKENI. V dropped 0 bases and J dropped 5 bases, with 5 bases sitting between them. CDR3 size: 13 residues. CDR3 coding DNA: TGTGCCAGCTCACCACCGAAAGACAATGAGCAGTTCTTC. This codes for CASSPPKDNEQFF.

V usage is TRBV14 and J usage is TRBJ1-1; D unclear. The V gene lost 2 bases and the J gene lost 3 bases, with 13 bases spanning the gap. Germline V CDR1 and CDR2: SGHDN, FVKESK. This CDR3 is 15 amino acids long. The CDR3 DNA is TGTGCCAGCAGCCAATCGGGGAGCCTCTACACTGAAGCTTTCTTT. Translated, it gives CASSQSGSLYTEAFF. The complete variable domain, with remaining parts taken from reference TRBV14 and TRBJ1-1, reads EAGVTQFPSHSVIEKGQTVTLRCDPISGHDNLYWYRRVMGKEIKFLLHFVKESKQDESGMPNNRFLAERTGGTYSTLKVQPAELEDSGVYFCASSQSGSLYTEAFFGQGTRLTVV.